This T cell receptor beta chain came from a study of T cell responses to AZD1222 COVID-19 vaccine. Overall study results and limits: Spike-specific TCR depth and breadth grew after two AZD1222 doses. Nearly half of spike-specific TCRs reportedly go after variant regions that carry no mutations.

Pooled in the analysis were second doses at about 4 or about 12 weeks. On this clone: The antigen is not known.

Assay used: immunoSEQ multiplex PCR; TCRdb lists only in-frame clones, some missing. The table has under 150,000 clones, around nine tenths seen once. Sequencing was performed on peripheral blood, taken 28 days after the second AZD1222 dose. The clonotype was recovered from an adult who received the AZD1222 COVID-19 vaccine.

DNA for the CDR3: TGTGCCAGCAGTGACTCGCCTAGCGGGGGGCCGTACAATGAGCAGTTCTTC. It translates to CASSDSPSGGPYNEQFF. The V gene is TRBV6-4, the J gene TRBJ2-1, with 11 positions matching TRBD2. V shed 0 bases and J 4 bases; nucleotides not matched to a gene: 5. Germline V gene data show CDR1 as MRHNA and CDR2 as SNTAGT. The CDR3 is 17 residues long.